The 11 T cell receptor beta chains below all came from one sample that was sequenced in a study of blood T cell repertoires in COVID-19. This table comes from immunoSEQ multiplex PCR, and its TCRdb copy is limited to in-frame clones, with some not included. The sample includes approximately 250,000 clones, more than 75% of them seen just once. The specimen was peripheral blood. The receptor source for this set is a woman aged 60 to 75 who had recovered from COVID-19.

The chain joins TRBV18 to TRBJ1-1; 9 bases are a match to TRBD1. Unmatched junction bases numbered 8, after V lost 5 bases and J lost 4 bases. This CDR3 region has 15 residues. The germline CDR1 and CDR2 sequences are KGHSH and LQKENI. The CDR3 loop reads CASSYGQGLGTEAFF. The CDR3 DNA reads as TGTGCCAGCTCATACGGACAGGGGCTGGGCACTGAAGCTTTCTTT.

This clone was found once. The chain carries TRBV28 and TRBJ1-4, with 7 bases fitting TRBD1. The V and J ends lost 6 bases and 2 bases, in that order; junction bases with no gene match: 9. CDR3 length: 16 amino acids. Germline CDR1 is MDHEN and CDR2 is SYDVKM. The CDR3 loop is CASSGRGYLTNEKLFF. CDR3 DNA sequence: TGTGCCAGCAGCGGCAGGGGGTATTTGACTAATGAAAAACTGTTTTTT.

This sequence joins TRBV28 and TRBJ1-1, with 7 nucleotides matching TRBD1. J lost 2 bases, V lost 7 bases, and 13 bases had no gene match. The CDR3 runs 16 residues. The germline CDR1 and CDR2 sequences are MDHEN and SYDVKM. CDR3 residues: CASIHAPGTDNTEAFF. As DNA, the CDR3 is TGTGCCAGCATCCACGCCCCGGGGACAGATAACACTGAAGCTTTCTTT.

The rearrangement joins TRBV29-1 to TRBJ2-2; 9 bases are a match to TRBD1. V gave up 7 bases and J gave up 6 bases; unmatched junction bases: 6. The CDR3 runs to 13 residues. Germline CDR1 reads SQVTM; CDR2 reads ANQGSEA. CDR3 region: CSAGTGTAGELFF. CDR3 DNA sequence: TGCAGCGCGGGGACAGGGACAGCCGGGGAGCTGTTTTTT.

The chain employs TRBV3-1 (or the pseudogene TRBV3-2) and TRBJ1-1; no clear D. Germline V gives CDR1 LGHDT, CDR2 YNNKEL (reference sequence). This CDR3 is 15 amino acids long. With 3 bases removed from V and 1 base from J, the gap between germline ends came to 12 bases. The CDR3 spells CASSHADTGNTEAFF. The CDR3 bases are TGTGCCAGCAGCCACGCAGATACGGGGAACACTGAAGCTTTCTTT.

This chain connects TRBV7-3 to TRBJ2-1, with 11 bases matching TRBD2. Germline CDR1 is SGHTA and CDR2 is FQGTGA. The ends lost 5 bases at V and 6 bases at J; junction bases unmatched: 9. The length of the CDR3 is 16 residues. The CDR3 spells CASSISGGALVNEQFF. DNA of the CDR3: TGTGCCAGCAGCATTAGCGGGGGGGCCCTTGTCAATGAGCAGTTCTTC.

The rearrangement uses TRBV19 and TRBJ1-6, with TRBD1 as a possible D gene (6 bases). Trimming stripped 6 bases from V and 7 bases from J, with 13 bases between. CDR3 length: 14 amino acids. CDR1 is LNHDA and CDR2 is SQIVND in the germline V gene (reference sequence). Here the CDR3 reads CASRKERGNSPLHF. The CDR3 bases are TGTGCCAGTAGAAAGGAGAGGGGGAATTCACCCCTCCACTTT.

The chain carries TRBV7-2 and TRBJ2-4, with 7 bases aligning to TRBD1. This CDR3 is 17 amino acids long. CDR1 is SGHTA, CDR2 FQGNSA, per germline. Germline trimming cut 5 bases from V and 7 bases from J; bases unmatched to any gene: 17. For the CDR3, the DNA is TGTGCCAGCAGCCCTAGGGCTGGACAGGCTTCTTCGAACATTCAGTACTTC. It translates to CASSPRAGQASSNIQYF. Filled out from reference TRBV7-2 and TRBJ2-4, the complete variable domain reads GAGVSQSPSNKVTEKGKDVELRCDPISGHTALYWYRQSLGQGLEFLIYFQGNSAPDKSGLPSDRFSAERTGGSVSTLTIQRTQQEDSAVYLCASSPRAGQASSNIQYFGAGTRLSVL.

The chain is built from TRBV3-1 (or the pseudogene TRBV3-2) and TRBJ2-5, with 16 positions matching TRBD2. The CDR3 spans 16 residues. CDR1 and CDR2 from the germline V gene are LGHDT and YNNKEL (reference sequence). V gave up 4 bases and J gave up 5 bases; unmatched junction bases: 4. This chain's CDR3 is CASSLGTSGGGETQYF. The CDR3 DNA follows: TGTGCCAGCAGCCTTGGGACTAGCGGGGGGGGTGAGACCCAGTACTTC.

This chain uses TRBV18 with TRBJ1-4; 8 bases align to TRBD1. The CDR3 has 15 amino acids. V dropped 2 bases and J dropped 4; count of bases not matched to a gene: 3. From germline, CDR1 is KGHSH and CDR2 LQKENI. This chain's CDR3 is CASSPGGQVNEKLFF. CDR3 coding DNA: TGTGCCAGCTCACCAGGGGGACAGGTTAATGAAAAACTGTTTTTT.

The J gene is TRBJ1-5, the V gene TRBV7-6; the D is unclear. The CDR3 is 14 amino acids. The germline V gene encodes CDR1 SGHVS and CDR2 FNYEAQ. The V end was cut by 4 bases, the J end by 11 bases, with 18 bases between. This CDR3 is CASSSADGLSAQHF. CDR3 sequence (DNA): TGTGCCAGCAGCTCCGCCGATGGTCTATCGGCCCAGCATTTT.